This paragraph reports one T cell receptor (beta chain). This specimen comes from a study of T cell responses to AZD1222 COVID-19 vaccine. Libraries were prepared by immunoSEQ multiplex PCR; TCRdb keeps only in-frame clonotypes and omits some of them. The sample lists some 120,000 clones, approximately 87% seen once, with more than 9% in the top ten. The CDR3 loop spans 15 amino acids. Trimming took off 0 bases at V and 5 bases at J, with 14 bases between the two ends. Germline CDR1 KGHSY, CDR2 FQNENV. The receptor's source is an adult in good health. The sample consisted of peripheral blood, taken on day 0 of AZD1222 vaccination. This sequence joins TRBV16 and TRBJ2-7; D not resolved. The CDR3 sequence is CASSQSLNSADEQYF. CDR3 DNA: TGTGCCAGCAGCCAATCACTTAACAGCGCGGACGAGCAGTACTTC.